The entry below gives a single TCR beta chain sequence along with its context. The data are from a study of shared clonotypes between healthy human individuals. Replicate PCRs for sorted subsets used approximately 220 ng DNA; this equaled 33,000 or so T cell genomes. Libraries were prepared by immunoSEQ multiplex PCR; TCRdb keeps only in-frame clonotypes and omits some of them. This sample has 700,000 or so clones, with approximately 79% found just once. Germline assignment: CDR1 DFQATT and CDR2 SNEGSKA (reference sequence). V shed 0 bases and J shed 13 bases, with 12 bases lying between them. This CDR3 has 11 amino acids.

This receptor was obtained from a woman aged 30 to 39 in good health. Sequencing input: memory CD4+ T cells sorted from blood. Subset specified: CD45RA-negative fraction. J is TRBJ1-2 and V is TRBV20-1; D uncertain. The CDR3 region has the DNA TGCAGTGCTAGAGAGGCTTATCGGTCCACCTTC. Protein: CSAREAYRSTF.